This T cell receptor (beta chain) is from a study of cytomegalovirus exposure and HLA in healthy donors. The PCR used 60 Vbeta and 13 Jbeta primers. The table came from immunoSEQ multiplex PCR; TCRdb's copy has only in-frame clones and leaves some out. Of more than 100,000 clones listed, about 61% are singletons. A note on this clone: Its antigen is unidentified.

The CDR3 is 14 amino acids. Germline CDR1 and CDR2: SGHRS and YFSETQ. The V gene end was trimmed by 4 bases and the J gene end by 2 bases; junction bases not matched to a gene: 5. Findings and caveats of the study: A later analysis appeared to link common viral pathogens to several of the most significant clusters.

This clonotype originated in a middle-aged woman in good health and CMV-seronegative. Sample: PBMCs. This chain uses TRBV5-1 with TRBJ1-1; 7 bases line up with TRBD1. The CDR3 reads CASSVGTVNTEAFF. The CDR3 DNA reads TGCGCCAGCAGCGTCGGGACAGTAAACACTGAAGCTTTCTTT. Together with reference TRBV5-1 and TRBJ1-1, the CDR3 gives the full variable domain: KAGVTQTPRYLIKTRGQQVTLSCSPISGHRSVSWYQQTPGQGLQFLFEYFSETQRNKGNFPGRFSGRQFSNSRSEMNVSTLELGDSALYLCASSVGTVNTEAFFGQGTRLTVV.